The 17 T cell receptor beta chains given below trace back to one sample, sequenced in a study of CD4+ T cells in melanoma. Produced via immunoSEQ multiplex PCR; TCRdb's table is partial and in-frame only. The sample lists tens of thousands of clones, roughly two thirds occurring once. The sample consisted of tumor tissue. The origin of the receptors is a human donor with melanoma.

This sequence joins TRBV9 and TRBJ1-5, with a tentative D call TRBD1 (6 bases). CDR3 length equals 15 residues. The V gene's germline CDR1 is SGDLS and CDR2 YYNGEE. V lost 2 bases, J lost 6 bases, and 15 bases lay in between. This chain's CDR3 is CASSVGVGAGQPQHF. The DNA for the CDR3 is TGTGCCAGCAGCGTCGGGGTGGGGGCTGGTCAGCCCCAGCATTTT.

The chain combines TRBV11-3 with TRBJ2-7; TRBD1 agrees at 9 bases. With V trimmed by 5 bases and J by 4 bases, 6 bases remained unmatched. The CDR3 sequence is 14 residues long. Germline lookup yields CDR1 SGHNT and CDR2 YENEEA. CDR3 amino acids: CASSPGDRAYEQYF. CDR3 coding DNA: TGTGCCAGCAGCCCGGGGGACAGGGCATACGAGCAGTACTTC.

The chain is built from TRBV5-1 and TRBJ2-5; D possibly uses TRBD1 or TRBD2 (5 bases each). The CDR3 has 13 residues. Germline CDR1 reads SGHRS; CDR2 reads YFSETQ. Trimming removed 2 bases at V and 5 bases at J, with 10 bases between. This chain's CDR3 is CASSFQGGETQYF. The CDR3 DNA follows: TGCGCCAGCAGCTTTCAGGGCGGGGAGACCCAGTACTTC.

V gene TRBV7-2 combines with J gene TRBJ2-1; 16 nucleotides match TRBD2. The CDR3 loop spans 16 amino acids. Germline trimming cut 4 bases from V and 7 bases from J; bases unmatched to any gene: 4. Germline CDR1 SGHTA, CDR2 FQGNSA. Written as DNA, the CDR3 is TGTGCCAGCAGCTACCCGGGACTAGCGGGGGGGAATGAGCAGTTCTTC. Protein product: CASSYPGLAGGNEQFF.

The rearrangement links TRBV6-1 to TRBJ1-1; D possibly corresponds to TRBD1 (6 bases). Looked up from germline, CDR1 is MNHNS and CDR2 is SASEGT. V was cut by 6 bases and J by 6 bases, with 20 bases left in between. This CDR3 is 15 amino acids long. CDR3 nucleotides: TGTGCCAGCAGAGGCAGGGGCGCGGGGCACGCTGAAGCTTTCTTT. It is translated as CASRGRGAGHAEAFF.

This clone has only one observation. The rearrangement uses TRBV7-2 and TRBJ2-3; either TRBD1 or TRBD2 may supply D (7 bases each). The ends were cut back, 5 bases at V and 4 bases at J, with 22 bases in the middle. The germline gives CDR1 SGHTA, CDR2 FQGNSA. The CDR3 spans 17 residues. CDR3 bases: TGTGCCAGCAGCCACCCGGGAGGAAAGGGGGCCTCAGATACGCAGTATTTT. It encodes CASSHPGGKGASDTQYF.

This clone occurred once. The chain combines TRBV2 with TRBJ1-2, with 11 bases aligning to TRBD1. The trim removed 4 bases at V and 10 bases at J, leaving 5 bases unmatched. The CDR3 is 13 residues long. Per the germline V gene, CDR1 is SNHLY and CDR2 is FYNNEI. DNA of the CDR3: TGTGCCAGCAGTGCCGGGACAGGGGGGACCTACACCTTC. This sequence encodes CASSAGTGGTYTF.

This clone has ten or more counts. The chain joins TRBV28 to TRBJ2-2; 7 bases line up with TRBD2. Germline V lookup: CDR1 MDHEN, CDR2 SYDVKM. The CDR3 runs to 15 residues. The V and J ends lost 5 bases and 4 bases, in that order; junction bases with no gene match: 7. CDR3 sequence: CASSRVSGGTGELFF. In DNA, the CDR3 is TGTGCCAGCAGTAGGGTGTCGGGGGGCACCGGGGAGCTGTTTTTT.

V usage is TRBV4-2 and J usage is TRBJ1-2; 9 bases line up with TRBD1. CDR1 and CDR2 from the germline V gene are LGHNA and YNFKEQ. The CDR3 is 16 residues long. The junction had 14 bases not matched to a gene; V was cut back by 5 bases and J by 7 bases. The CDR3 sequence is CASSNTGGEGSPGYTF. The CDR3 coding sequence is TGTGCCAGCAGCAATACAGGGGGCGAGGGGTCCCCTGGCTACACCTTC.

In this sample, this clone turned up many times. The chain has TRBV30 and TRBJ2-7; D remains ambiguous. V was trimmed by 2 bases and J by 3 bases, leaving 11 bases between them. This CDR3 has 13 amino acids. The V gene's germline CDR1 is GTSNPN and CDR2 SVGIG (reference sequence). The CDR3 DNA is TGTGCCTGGAGTCCCACCGGGCTCTACGAGCAGTACTTC. Protein product: CAWSPTGLYEQYF.

This clone was recorded many times. This sequence joins TRBV6-5 and TRBJ2-1; D tentatively fits TRBD1 or TRBD2 (5 bases each). CDR1 is MNHEY, CDR2 SVGAGI, per germline. The CDR3 is 14 amino acids. The ends were cut back, 2 bases at V and 8 bases at J, with 13 bases in the middle. DNA of the CDR3: TGTGCCAGCAGTTACGGGGCGGGTAGTGATGAGCAGTTCTTC. It translates to CASSYGAGSDEQFF.

V is TRBV9 and J is TRBJ1-4; D call uncertain. This CDR3 has 14 amino acids. Germline values: CDR1 SGDLS, CDR2 YYNGEE. V dropped 4 bases and J dropped 5 bases, with 12 bases sitting between them. CDR3 sequence: CASSWADRNEKLFF. CDR3 in DNA: TGTGCCAGCAGCTGGGCTGACCGGAATGAAAAACTGTTTTTT. Full variable domain (rest looked up from reference TRBV9 and TRBJ1-4): DSGVTQTPKHLITATGQRVTLRCSPRSGDLSVYWYQQSLDQGLQFLIQYYNGEERAKGNILERFSAQQFPDLHSELNLSSLELGDSALYFCASSWADRNEKLFFGSGTQLSVL.

This rearrangement joins TRBV7-9 to TRBJ1-4, with D unresolved. CDR1 SEHNR and CDR2 FQNEAQ come from the germline V gene (reference sequence). V lost 6 bases and J lost 3, with 11 bases in between. The CDR3 runs 14 residues. CDR3 nucleotides: TGTGCCAGCAGGGCTAAAGGACCTAATGAAAAACTGTTTTTT. Protein: CASRAKGPNEKLFF.

V and J are TRBV5-6 and TRBJ2-1, with 9 bases that match TRBD1. This CDR3 is 16 amino acids long. V lost 0 bases, J lost 5 bases, and 6 bases stayed unmatched. From germline, CDR1 is SGHDT and CDR2 YYEEEE. The CDR3 sequence: CASSLGGTGPHNEQFF. DNA for the CDR3: TGTGCCAGCAGCTTGGGGGGGACAGGGCCACACAATGAGCAGTTCTTC.

The chain recombines TRBV7-8 with TRBJ2-7; 7 bases agree with TRBD2. Trimming cost V 0 bases and J 6 bases; bases outside gene matches: 8. The CDR3 spans 15 residues. Germline loops: CDR1 SGHVS, CDR2 FQNEAQ. Here the CDR3 DNA reads TGTGCCAGCAGCTTAGCGGGACTACCGCTCGGCGAGCAGTACTTC. Encoded protein: CASSLAGLPLGEQYF.

This clone was recorded at least ten times. The rearrangement joins TRBV28 to TRBJ1-5; D perhaps matches TRBD1 (6 bases). Germline V gene lookup returns CDR1 MDHEN and CDR2 SYDVKM. This CDR3 is 15 amino acids long. The V end lost 3 bases, the J end lost 4 bases, and 13 bases lay between the germline ends. The CDR3 spells CASSFRGTYNQPQHF. The CDR3 DNA reads TGTGCCAGCAGTTTTAGGGGGACCTATAATCAGCCCCAGCATTTT.

The rearrangement uses TRBV9 and TRBJ2-3, with D perhaps TRBD2 (6 bases). Germline V gene sequence: CDR1 SGDLS, CDR2 YYNGEE. Between the trimmed V and J ends, which lost 2 bases and 5 bases, there was a span of 12 bases. The CDR3 spans 14 residues. The CDR3 sequence is CASSVRGEVDTQYF. The CDR3 nucleotides are TGTGCCAGCAGCGTTAGAGGGGAGGTAGATACGCAGTATTTT.